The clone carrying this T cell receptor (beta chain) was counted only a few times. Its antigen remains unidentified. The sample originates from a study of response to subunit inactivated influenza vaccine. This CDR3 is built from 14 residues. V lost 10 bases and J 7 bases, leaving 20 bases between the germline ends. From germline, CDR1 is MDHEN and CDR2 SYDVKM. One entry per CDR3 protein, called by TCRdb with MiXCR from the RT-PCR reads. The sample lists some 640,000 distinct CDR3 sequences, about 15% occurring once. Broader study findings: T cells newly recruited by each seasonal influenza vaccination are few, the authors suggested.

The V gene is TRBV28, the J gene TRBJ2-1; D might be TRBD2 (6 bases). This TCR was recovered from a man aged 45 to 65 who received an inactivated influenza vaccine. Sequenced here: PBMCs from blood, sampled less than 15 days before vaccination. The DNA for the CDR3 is TGTGCCACCCTGAACGGACTATCGGGGAATGAGCAGTTCTTC. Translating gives CATLNGLSGNEQFF.